The entry below gives a single T cell receptor beta chain sequence along with its context. The antigen is unknown. The data belong to a study of CD8 T cells in ankylosing spondylitis. Study-wide findings and caveats: Disease-associated clones were CD8+ and fairly uncommon in peripheral blood. What appeared characteristic of ankylosing spondylitis blood was a TCR beta motif of about eight highly homologous variants.

Each CDR3 protein is one row after TCRdb ran MiXCR on the 5' RACE reads. This table holds roughly 100,000 distinct CDR3 sequences, approximately 25% found once. The origin of this receptor is a male donor with ankylosing spondylitis. Sequencing was performed on synovial fluid, either unsorted or a sorted T cell fraction (not recorded which).

This CDR3 is CASSLQGITNYGYTF. Here the CDR3 DNA reads TGCGCCAGCAGTCTACAGGGTATAACTAACTATGGCTACACCTTC. The chain carries TRBV10-2 and TRBJ1-2, with D tentatively TRBD1 (6 bases). Trimming shortened V by 5 bases and J by 0 bases, and 13 bases separated the two germline ends. The CDR3 extends over 15 amino acids. From germline, CDR1 is WSHSY and CDR2 SAAADI.